The present entry profiles one T cell receptor (delta chain) with its context. This clone was seen repeatedly, ten times or more. Which antigen it targets is not known. TCRdb's protein for this DNA is that of a much larger clone and differs from the translation at residue 20, likely a read error; the protein shown is the DNA translation. The data derive from a study of γδ T cells in repeated Plasmodium falciparum infection listed by TCRdb under 2021. Describing the broader study: The natural-infection arm enrolled Malian children exposed to intense seasonal malaria transmission and compared the Malian children with Australian children matched for age and gender. Four controlled human malaria infections were administered to about five malaria-naive U.S. adults over around 600 days by bites from P. falciparum NF54-infected Anopheles stephensi mosquitoes. Samples from controlled-infection subjects were taken at baseline, just before selected infections, and 21 days after each infection. Malian gammadelta TCR repertoires were analysed cross-sectionally during no-transmission periods and longitudinally across acute febrile malaria episodes. The study looked at how repeated Plasmodium falciparum infection shapes the human gammadelta T cell repertoire, using both natural infection in Mali and controlled human malaria infection.

For bulk TCR repertoire analysis, Vgamma9/Vdelta2+ and Vdelta2-negative gammadelta T cell populations were isolated by flow sorting from peripheral blood mononuclear cells. The paper's findings and limits, for the study overall: Waves of new clonotype selection in Vdelta2-negative, largely Vdelta1+, gammadelta TCR repertoires appeared to be driven by repeated controlled infections. Compared with the repertoires of Australian children, the Vdelta2-negative gammadelta TCR repertoires of Malian children appeared more clonally expanded, less diverse and less shared. A highly stable polyclonal repertoire over time and infection, with many inter-individual overlapping TCRgamma sequences, was shown by Vgamma9/Vdelta2+ TCR repertoires. Generalizability was limited because the Malian cohort was drawn from a small rural village of predominantly one ethnic group. The controlled-infection cohort was small, limiting analysis of inter-individual variability in gammadelta T cell responses.

CDR1 and CDR2 were assigned from the germline V gene as GEAIGNYY and EKD. The CDR3 contains 21 residues, cysteine and phenylalanine counted. The kept DNA is CDR3 alone, 63 bases in frame from the first base. Libraries were constructed by multiplex PCR. The instrument was an Illumina MiSeq. Every sorted gammadelta T cell sample had both its TCR gamma (TRG) and TCR delta (TRD) chains sequenced. The study's processing was this. The repertoire analyses used clonotype tree plots, the accumulated frequency of the top 20 clonotypes, and diversity index (DI) and D75 metrics. With CATT, TCRdb called clones again from the public reads; duplicate DNA rows were later joined. TCRdb's processing, not the study's, gives the V and J calls here. The sample includes 45,000 to 60,000 delta-chain clones, with 1.5% to 2% observed a single time. The ten largest account for roughly 25% of the sample.

The specimen was gamma-delta T cells from blood. The receptor was derived from a pool of human donors (malaria-infected and uninfected, not separated). The J segment was not called; the V segment is TRDV2; the listed D gene, TRDD3, was not tested against the DNA. The sequenced DNA is TGTGCCTGTGACACTCTTTTACTGGGGGATACTGACCTCGACAACACCGATAAACTCACCTTT. It is translated as CACDTLLLGDTDLDNTDKLTF.